One and the same sample provided the 10 T cell receptor beta chains below, sequenced in a study of post-analysis software for immune sequencing data. These receptors' targets are unknown. Researchers reported that TCR beta cDNA libraries carried unique molecular identifiers. From the PCR reads, TCRdb called clonotypes with MiXCR, one entry per CDR3 protein. In the table there are a few hundred thousand distinct CDR3 sequences, roughly 36% of which are singletons. General study findings and limits: Among 4 or 5 TRBV segments more frequent in patients than controls were TRBV5-6, TRBV5-1 and TRBV20-1.

Input material: blood. The receptors were gathered from a girl under 18 with multiple sclerosis.

To note about this clonotype: An end of the junction does not agree with germline; a read error may underlie this. This rearrangement joins TRBV10-3 to TRBJ1-5; maybe TRBD1 (6 bases). Germline lookup yields CDR1 ENHRY and CDR2 SYGVKD. This CDR3 region has 15 residues. The chain's CDR3 is CAISESNQGNRPQHF. The CDR3 nucleotides read TGTGCCATCAGTGAGTCGAATCAGGGGAATCGGCCCCAGCATTTT.

This sequence joins TRBV20-1 and TRBJ2-1; 12 positions agree with TRBD2. The CDR3 spans 15 residues. Germline values: CDR1 DFQATT, CDR2 SNEGSKA (reference sequence). V trimming: 6 bases; J trimming: 9 bases; junction bases outside the gene matches: 12. CDR3: CSASSSGGAIGEQFF. DNA for the CDR3: TGCAGTGCCTCATCTAGCGGGGGGGCCATCGGTGAGCAGTTCTTC.

The chain links TRBV20-1 to TRBJ1-5; D remains ambiguous. CDR1 and CDR2 (germline): DFQATT, SNEGSKA (reference sequence). The CDR3 covers 16 residues. Trimming removed 1 base at V and 0 bases at J, with 13 bases between. In nucleotides, the CDR3 is TGCAGTGCTAGAGCCCCCAGTTTGGCTAGCAATCAGCCCCAGCATTTT. It translates to CSARAPSLASNQPQHF.

The chain has TRBV6-5 and TRBJ2-5; 7 nucleotides line up with TRBD1. This CDR3 has 17 amino acids. V lost 2 bases to trimming and J lost 1 base; unmatched junction nucleotides: 10. Germline CDR1 MNHEY, CDR2 SVGAGI. The CDR3 bases are TGTGCCAGCAGTTACAGCCCTGGGGCAGGGGGCCAAGAGACCCAGTACTTC. It specifies CASSYSPGAGGQETQYF.

J is TRBJ2-1 and V is TRBV20-1, with 14 bases lining up with TRBD2. Germline V gene data show CDR1 as DFQATT and CDR2 as SNEGSKA (reference sequence). There are 18 residues in the CDR3. V shed 6 bases and J 0 bases; nucleotides not matched to a gene: 10. The CDR3 region has the DNA TGCAGTGCCCACCGACTAGCGGGAGGGGTAAACTCCTACAATGAGCAGTTCTTC. Translation: CSAHRLAGGVNSYNEQFF.

The V and J genes are TRBV4-1 and TRBJ2-1; a possible D gene is TRBD2 (5 bases). Trimming pared 0 bases from V and 6 bases from J, leaving 15 bases between. The CDR3 has 16 amino acids. Germline CDR1 MGHRA, CDR2 YSYEKL. The CDR3 DNA is TGCGCCAGCAGCCAAGAGAGGACTTTATCGGGCAATGAGCAGTTCTTC. Amino acids: CASSQERTLSGNEQFF.

The chain links TRBV20-1 to TRBJ2-3; maybe TRBD1 (6 bases). The CDR3 totals 16 residues. V was shortened by 0 bases and J by 5 bases, with 18 bases between the two germline ends. Per the germline V gene, CDR1 is DFQATT and CDR2 is SNEGSKA (reference sequence). The CDR3 loop reads CSARDQTGYFQDTQYF. The CDR3, as DNA: TGCAGTGCTAGAGATCAGACAGGATATTTCCAAGATACGCAGTATTTT.

The sample holds a few counts of this clonotype. The chain couples TRBV15 to TRBJ2-1; 9 nucleotides line up with TRBD1. Germline CDR1 LNHNV, CDR2 YYDKDF (reference sequence). The length of the CDR3 is 15 residues. J lost 4 bases, V lost 5 bases, and 6 bases had no gene match. The CDR3 is CATSVDRGRYNEQFF. CDR3 nucleotide sequence: TGTGCCACCAGCGTGGACAGGGGAAGGTACAATGAGCAGTTCTTC.

A few counts support this clonotype. V is TRBV12-3 or TRBV12-4 and J is TRBJ1-2; no definite D call. The CDR3 consists of 13 residues. V was trimmed by 4 bases and J by 0 bases, leaving 6 bases between them. Written as DNA, the CDR3 is TGTGCCAGCAGTTCGAGAGCTAACTATGGCTACACCTTC. Encoded protein: CASSSRANYGYTF.

The chain couples TRBV15 to TRBJ2-5, with TRBD1 matching 8 bases. The J call may be in error: the DNA end matches TRBJ2-7 better. The length of the CDR3 is 15 residues. CDR1 and CDR2 from the germline V gene are LNHNV and YYDKDF (reference sequence). This CDR3 reads CATSSPRQGTNEQYF. CDR3 coding DNA: TGTGCCACCAGCAGCCCCCGACAGGGGACGAACGAGCAGTACTTC.